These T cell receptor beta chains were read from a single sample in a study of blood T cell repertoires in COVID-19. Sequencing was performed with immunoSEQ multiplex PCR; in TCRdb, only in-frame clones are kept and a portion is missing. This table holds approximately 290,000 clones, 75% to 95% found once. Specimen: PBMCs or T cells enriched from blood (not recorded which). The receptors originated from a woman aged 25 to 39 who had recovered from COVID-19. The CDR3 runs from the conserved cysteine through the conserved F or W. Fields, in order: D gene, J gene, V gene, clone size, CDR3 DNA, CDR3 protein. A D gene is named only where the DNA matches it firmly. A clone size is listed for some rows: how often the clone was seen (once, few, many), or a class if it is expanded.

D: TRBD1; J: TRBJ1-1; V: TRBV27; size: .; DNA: TGTGCCAGCAGTTTTCTTGGGGCGGGACAGTTGAACACTGAAGCTTTCTTT; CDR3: CASSFLGAGQLNTEAFF
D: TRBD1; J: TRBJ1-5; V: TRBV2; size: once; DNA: TGTGCCAGCGGCAGACAGGGCGTGGGCAATCAGCCCCAGCATTTT; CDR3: CASGRQGVGNQPQHF
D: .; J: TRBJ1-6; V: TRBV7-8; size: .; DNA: TGTGCCAGCAGCTTAGCACGGGGAGGTAATTCACCCCTCCACTTT; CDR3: CASSLARGGNSPLHF
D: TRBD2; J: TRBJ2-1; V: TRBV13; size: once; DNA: TGTGCCAGCAGCTTATCACTAGCGGGAGTAAGTGAGCAGTTCTTC; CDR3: CASSLSLAGVSEQFF
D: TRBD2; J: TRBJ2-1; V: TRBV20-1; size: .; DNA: TGCAGTGCTAGTCTACTAGCGGGAGGAATCGGGGCTGAGCAGTTCTTC; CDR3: CSASLLAGGIGAEQFF
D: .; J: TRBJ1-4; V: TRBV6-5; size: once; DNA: TGTGCCAGCAGTTACCGGGGGGGCAGGGACGAAAAACTGTTTTTT; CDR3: CASSYRGGRDEKLFF
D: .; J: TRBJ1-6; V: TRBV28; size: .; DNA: TGTGCCAGCAGTTGGGGCCGCTCCTATAATTCACCCCTCCACTTT; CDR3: CASSWGRSYNSPLHF
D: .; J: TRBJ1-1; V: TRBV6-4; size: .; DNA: TGTGCCAGCAGTGACCGATCGGGGTTCGGAGCTTTCTTT; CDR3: CASSDRSGFGAFF
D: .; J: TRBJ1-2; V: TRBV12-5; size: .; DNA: TGTGCTAGTGGTGCGACTGGATGCATCTTC; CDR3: CASGATGCIF
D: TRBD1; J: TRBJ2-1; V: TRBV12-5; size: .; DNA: TGTGCTAGTGGACGGGGGACAGGGGTCGTCAATGAGCAGTTCTTC; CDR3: CASGRGTGVVNEQFF
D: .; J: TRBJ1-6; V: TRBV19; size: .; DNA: TGTGCCAGTAGTATAGATCCTTCAGGCGATTCACCCCTCCACTTT; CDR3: CASSIDPSGDSPLHF
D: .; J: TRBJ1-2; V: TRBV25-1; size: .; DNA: TGTGCCAGCAGTGAAAGGGGGGGAAGTGGAATCTATGGCTACACCTTC; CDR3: CASSERGGSGIYGYTF
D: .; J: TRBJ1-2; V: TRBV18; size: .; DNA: TGTGCCAGCTCACCAGAGAGGGATCGGGTCTATGGCTACACCTTC; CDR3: CASSPERDRVYGYTF
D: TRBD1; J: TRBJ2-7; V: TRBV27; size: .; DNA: TGTGCCAGCAGTCCGACAGGGCTTACCTACGAGCAGTACTTC; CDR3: CASSPTGLTYEQYF
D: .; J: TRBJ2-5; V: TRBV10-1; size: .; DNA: TGCGCCAGCAGTAGCGCCGTTGAGGGGACCCAGTACTTC; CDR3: CASSSAVEGTQYF
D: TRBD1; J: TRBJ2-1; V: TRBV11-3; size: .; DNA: TGTGCCAGCAGCCGCGATGGACAGGGTCTCCACAATGAGCAGTTCTTC; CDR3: CASSRDGQGLHNEQFF
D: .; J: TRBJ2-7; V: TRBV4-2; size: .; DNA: TGTGCCAGCAGTCCGGGACTCACCTACGAGCAGTACTTC; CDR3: CASSPGLTYEQYF
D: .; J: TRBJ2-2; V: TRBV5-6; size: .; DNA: TGTGCCAGCAGCTTTAGATCCGGGGAGCTGTTTTTT; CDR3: CASSFRSGELFF
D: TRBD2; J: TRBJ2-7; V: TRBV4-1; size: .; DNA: TGCGCCAGCAGCCAAGATAGTATCGGACTAGGTGTATACGAGCAGTACTTC; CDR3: CASSQDSIGLGVYEQYF
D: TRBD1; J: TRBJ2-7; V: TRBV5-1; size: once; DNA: TGCGCCAGCAGCTTGGGTTCAGGGGGCGACGAGCAGTACTTC; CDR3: CASSLGSGGDEQYF
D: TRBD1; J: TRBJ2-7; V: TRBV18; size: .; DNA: TGTGCCAGCTCGCGTTACCTTGACAGGGGGAAATCCTACGAGCAGTACTTC; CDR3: CASSRYLDRGKSYEQYF
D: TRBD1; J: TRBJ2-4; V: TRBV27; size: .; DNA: TGTGCCAGCAGTTTGGGACAGATAACTCTAGCCAAAAACATTCAGTACTTC; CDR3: CASSLGQITLAKNIQYF